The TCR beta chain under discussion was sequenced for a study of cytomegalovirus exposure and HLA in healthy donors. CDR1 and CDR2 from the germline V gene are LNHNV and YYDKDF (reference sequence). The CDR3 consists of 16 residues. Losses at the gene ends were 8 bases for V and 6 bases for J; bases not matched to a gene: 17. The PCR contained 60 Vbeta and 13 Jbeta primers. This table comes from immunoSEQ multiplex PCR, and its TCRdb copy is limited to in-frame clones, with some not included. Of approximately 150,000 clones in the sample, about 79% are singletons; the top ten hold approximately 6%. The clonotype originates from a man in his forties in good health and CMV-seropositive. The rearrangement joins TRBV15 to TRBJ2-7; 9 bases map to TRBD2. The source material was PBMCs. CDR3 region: CATREYQGLARTEQYF. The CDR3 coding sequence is TGTGCCACCCGAGAATACCAGGGACTAGCAAGAACCGAGCAGTACTTC. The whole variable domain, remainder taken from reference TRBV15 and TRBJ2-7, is DAMVIQNPRYQVTQFGKPVTLSCSQTLNHNVMYWYQQKSSQAPKLLFHYYDKDFNNEADTPDNFQSRRPNTSFCFLDIRSPGLGDTAMYLCATREYQGLARTEQYFGPGTRLTVT.